Listed below are T cell receptor beta chains from one sample, sequenced in a study of T cell responses to AZD1222 COVID-19 vaccine. Sequencing used immunoSEQ multiplex PCR; TCRdb keeps in-frame clones, though not all of them. This table has 120,000 or so clones, roughly 90% appearing once. This specimen was peripheral blood, taken on day 0 of AZD1222 vaccination. The receptors come from an adult in good health. CDR3s include the opening cysteine and the closing phenylalanine or tryptophan. A D gene is named only where the DNA matches it firmly. Part of the rows lack a size; the others show once, few, many or a class for expanded clones.

v_call	clone_size	d_call	j_call	cdr3_aa	cdr3_nt
TRBV20-1	NA	TRBD1	TRBJ2-5	CSAGTGKTQYF	TGCAGTGCGGGGACAGGGAAGACCCAGTACTTC
TRBV7-3	NA	TRBD2	TRBJ2-3	CASSLGVRGRGTDTQYF	TGTGCCAGCAGCTTAGGTGTACGCGGGAGAGGCACAGATACGCAGTATTTT
TRBV10-3	NA	TRBD1	TRBJ1-1	CAIRARGPNTEAFF	TGTGCCATCAGAGCCAGGGGGCCGAACACTGAAGCTTTCTTT
TRBV28	NA	NA	TRBJ1-6	CASSKRAGVSPLHF	TGTGCCAGCAGCAAAAGGGCAGGGGTGTCACCCCTCCACTTT
TRBV30	NA	TRBD2	TRBJ2-1	CAWRLAGGKKQFF	TGTGCCTGGAGGCTAGCGGGAGGGAAGAAGCAGTTCTTC
TRBV5-5	NA	NA	TRBJ1-2	CASSLSGRNNYGYTF	TGTGCCAGCAGCTTGTCAGGGCGGAACAACTATGGCTACACCTTC
TRBV6-1	NA	TRBD1	TRBJ1-5	CASSDGQGGQPQHF	TGTGCCAGCAGTGACGGACAGGGGGGCCAGCCCCAGCATTTT
TRBV6-5	NA	NA	TRBJ2-7	CASSYSGGLGEQYF	TGTGCCAGCAGTTACTCGGGGGGCCTCGGCGAGCAGTACTTC
TRBV9	NA	NA	TRBJ1-1	CASRRDIHMNTEAFF	TGTGCCAGCAGACGGGACATTCACATGAACACTGAAGCTTTCTTT
TRBV28	NA	NA	TRBJ1-2	CASSSHTGARGYTF	TGTGCCAGCAGTTCGCACACGGGAGCGCGAGGCTACACCTTC
TRBV27	NA	TRBD1	TRBJ1-2	CASSYRGNYGYTF	TGTGCCAGCAGTTACAGGGGGAACTATGGCTACACCTTC
TRBV5-6	NA	NA	TRBJ1-1	CASSFVGSDTEAFF	TGTGCCAGCAGCTTTGTTGGGTCGGACACTGAAGCTTTCTTT
TRBV19	NA	TRBD1	TRBJ1-5	CVNPSDPNKQGSNQPQHF	TGTGTAAACCCCAGCGATCCCAATAAACAGGGGAGCAATCAGCCCCAGCATTTT
TRBV6-1	NA	NA	TRBJ1-2	CASSERSYGYTF	TGTGCCAGCAGTGAACGCAGCTATGGCTACACCTTC
TRBV5-6	NA	TRBD1	TRBJ1-1	CASSLATGGRNTEAFF	TGTGCCAGCAGCTTGGCCACAGGGGGCAGGAACACTGAAGCTTTCTTT
TRBV5-1	NA	TRBD2	TRBJ2-7	CASSLVSGRDEQYF	TGCGCCAGCAGCTTGGTTAGCGGGAGGGACGAGCAGTACTTC
TRBV29-1	NA	NA	TRBJ1-1	CSARTDLNTEAFF	TGCAGCGCCAGGACAGACTTGAACACTGAAGCTTTCTTT
TRBV18	NA	NA	TRBJ2-3	CASSPSRDTQYF	TGTGCCAGCTCACCCTCCCGAGATACGCAGTATTTT
TRBV28	NA	NA	TRBJ1-5	CASSLSRRRNQPQHF	TGTGCCAGCAGTTTGAGCAGACGGCGAAATCAGCCCCAGCATTTT
TRBV6-2/TRBV6-3	NA	NA	TRBJ1-3	CASSYVRVSGNTIYF	TGTGCCAGCAGTTACGTCAGAGTCTCTGGAAACACCATATATTTT
TRBV20-1	NA	NA	TRBJ1-1	CSASEQEGTEAFF	TGCAGTGCTAGTGAACAGGAGGGCACTGAAGCTTTCTTT
TRBV7-3	NA	TRBD1	TRBJ1-2	CASSLNPGGDGYTF	TGTGCCAGCAGCTTAAATCCAGGGGGCGACGGCTACACCTTC
TRBV5-8	NA	NA	TRBJ2-2	CASSLWSSNTGELFF	TGTGCCAGCAGCTTGTGGTCTTCGAACACCGGGGAGCTGTTTTTT
TRBV5-1	NA	NA	TRBJ2-7	CASSLTTPYEQYF	TGCGCCAGCAGCTTGACAACCCCCTACGAGCAGTACTTC
TRBV9	NA	NA	TRBJ1-2	CASSVERRGNGYTF	TGTGCCAGCAGCGTAGAGAGAAGGGGAAATGGCTACACCTTC
TRBV28	NA	NA	TRBJ1-3	CASSPPPLGNTIYF	TGTGCCAGCAGTCCACCCCCTTTAGGAAACACCATATATTTT
TRBV6-6	few	NA	TRBJ1-5	CASSYNSNQPQHF	TGTGCCAGCAGTTACAATAGCAATCAGCCCCAGCATTTT
TRBV19	NA	TRBD1	TRBJ1-2	CASSHLDRGYGYTF	TGTGCCAGTAGTCACCTCGACAGGGGATATGGCTACACCTTC
TRBV19	NA	NA	TRBJ1-1	CASSIRAGITEAFF	TGTGCCAGTAGTATCAGGGCGGGCATTACTGAAGCTTTCTTT
TRBV7-3	NA	NA	TRBJ1-2	CASSLKSTGEGYTF	TGTGCCAGCAGCTTAAAGTCGACGGGAGAGGGCTACACCTTC
TRBV18	NA	NA	TRBJ1-4	CASSPQKGKATNEKLFF	TGTGCCAGCTCACCACAGAAGGGCAAAGCGACTAATGAAAAACTGTTTTTT
TRBV24-1	NA	TRBD1	TRBJ2-5	CATSDYRGETQYF	TGTGCCACCAGTGATTACAGGGGAGAGACCCAGTACTTC
TRBV6-5	few	TRBD2	TRBJ2-3	CASSYSSSGRLDTQYF	TGTGCCAGCAGTTACTCGTCTAGCGGGAGACTCGATACGCAGTATTTT
TRBV5-1	NA	NA	TRBJ1-1	CASTSGHGSRNTEAFF	TGCGCCAGCACCTCGGGGCACGGCAGCCGGAACACTGAAGCTTTCTTT
TRBV30	NA	NA	TRBJ2-2	CAWRRVAIGELFF	TGTGCCTGGAGGCGGGTAGCAATCGGGGAGCTGTTTTTT
TRBV19	NA	NA	TRBJ1-2	CASTNRGGREGYTF	TGTGCCAGTACCAATCGGGGGGGGCGCGAAGGCTACACCTTC
TRBV6-5	NA	NA	TRBJ2-7	CASSYALGAYEQYF	TGTGCCAGCAGTTACGCCCTGGGGGCCTACGAGCAGTACTTC
TRBV29-1	NA	NA	TRBJ1-3	CSVWSGYGNTIYF	TGCAGCGTGTGGTCAGGGTACGGAAACACCATATATTTT
TRBV3-1/TRBV3-2	NA	NA	TRBJ1-2	CASSRRTLNYGYTF	TGTGCCAGCAGCCGTCGGACACTTAACTATGGCTACACCTTC
TRBV19	NA	NA	TRBJ2-6	CASSMGGANVLTF	TGTGCCAGTAGTATGGGTGGGGCCAACGTCCTGACTTTC
TRBV7-9	NA	NA	TRBJ2-7	CASSPRSHEQYF	TGTGCCAGCAGCCCCCGGTCACACGAGCAGTACTTC
TRBV10-3	NA	TRBD1	TRBJ1-4	CAISRDRGHEKLFF	TGTGCCATCAGTCGGGACAGGGGGCATGAAAAACTGTTTTTT
TRBV20-1	NA	TRBD2	TRBJ2-7	CSASRPSGRAREQYF	TGCAGTGCTAGTCGCCCTAGCGGGAGGGCCCGGGAGCAGTACTTC
TRBV7-9	NA	NA	TRBJ2-2	CASSPSLGSVFF	TGTGCCAGCAGCCCGTCCTTGGGGTCGGTGTTTTTT
TRBV7-8	NA	NA	TRBJ2-7	CASSLEASAGFHEQYF	TGTGCCAGCAGCTTAGAGGCCTCGGCGGGATTCCACGAGCAGTACTTC
TRBV29-1	NA	NA	TRBJ2-7	CSVEDQGSGAYEQYF	TGCAGCGTTGAAGATCAAGGGTCAGGCGCCTACGAGCAGTACTTC
TRBV5-6	NA	NA	TRBJ1-4	CASSTDRNEKLFF	TGTGCCAGCAGCACAGACCGAAATGAAAAACTGTTTTTT
TRBV9	NA	TRBD1	TRBJ1-2	CASSVGQVGGGYTF	TGTGCCAGCAGCGTCGGACAGGTCGGCGGTGGCTACACCTTC